Shown below are 24 T cell receptor beta chains from a single sample sequenced in a study of T cell repertoires in cytomegalovirus infection (dated 2019 in TCRdb). TCRdb lists the instrument as Illumina HiSeq 1500. TCRdb passed the public sequencing reads through fastp at Q25 and MiXCR, retaining productive beta sequences. Rows are unified per CDR3 protein, each entry keeping the most common DNA and genes. The sample data list roughly 46,000 distinct CDR3 sequences, and about a fifth of these were observed just once. About 48% of the sample is taken by the ten largest. The sample's treatment or condition, from its label and the paper: in vitro stimulation with specific CMV peptide epitopes to enrich CMV-specific T cells. These receptors have no known antigen. The starting material was CD8+ T cells from cultured PBMCs, obtained from culture after CMV antigen stimulation. The receptors here all came from a human donor in good health (CMV status not recorded). Some clones in this sample may be carry-over from other donors' samples.

This clonotype was detected only a few times. The chain joins TRBV19 to TRBJ2-3; TRBD1 matches 8 bases. CDR1 and CDR2 (germline): LNHDA, SQIVND (reference sequence). Trimming removed 3 bases from V and 4 bases from J; junction bases left unmatched: 6. The CDR3 is 15 residues long. The CDR3 coding sequence is TGTGCCAGTAGTATCCAGGGGGCAGGCGCAGATACGCAGTATTTT. It is translated as CASSIQGAGADTQYF.

Comments on this clonotype: A much bigger clone sits one base away, suggesting this may be a read error. The rearrangement links TRBV6-6 to TRBJ2-5; TRBD1 matches 8 bases. With V trimmed by 11 bases and J by 4 bases, 9 bases remained unmatched. Looked up from germline, CDR1 is MNHNY and CDR2 is SVGAGI (reference sequence). The CDR3 consists of 13 residues. The CDR3 loop reads CAGQDRERETQYF. The CDR3 nucleotides are TGTGCCGGCCAGGACAGGGAAAGAGAGACCCAGTACTTC.

This clonotype is medium-sized by share. The chain uses TRBV7-2 and TRBJ2-7; 10 bases agree with TRBD2. CDR1 SGHTA and CDR2 FQGNSA come from the germline V gene. The CDR3 totals 16 residues. V lost 0 bases to trimming and J lost 2 bases; unmatched junction nucleotides: 4. This CDR3 reads CASSLAPTSGAYEQYF. The CDR3 DNA is TGTGCCAGCAGCTTAGCCCCCACTAGCGGGGCCTACGAGCAGTACTTC.

J is TRBJ1-5 and V is TRBV19, with 9 positions matching TRBD1. The germline V gene has CDR1 LNHDA and CDR2 SQIVND (reference sequence). V lost 2 bases and J lost 6; bases outside the gene matches: 5. This CDR3 comprises 15 residues. The CDR3 DNA reads as TGTGCCAGTAGTATATCGGGACAGGGTGGTCAGCCCCAGCATTTT. Amino acids: CASSISGQGGQPQHF.

In its sample, this clonotype was seen many times. V usage is TRBV4-3 and J usage is TRBJ2-3; 7 bases are shared with TRBD2. Unmatched junction bases numbered 7, after V lost 0 bases and J lost 4 bases. This CDR3 is built from 16 residues. CDR1 and CDR2 from the germline V gene are LGHNA and YSLEER. Here the CDR3 DNA reads TGCGCCAGCAGCCAAGATTACGGGGGGTCGGCAGATACGCAGTATTTT. Encoded protein: CASSQDYGGSADTQYF.

This clonotype was seen at least ten times. The chain combines TRBV7-9 with TRBJ1-2; unclear D gene. V was trimmed by 0 bases and J by 11 bases, leaving 13 bases between them. The germline V gene has CDR1 SEHNR and CDR2 FQNEAQ (reference sequence). There are 13 residues in the CDR3. The CDR3 nucleotides read TGTGCCAGCAGCTTAGCCGAGGGTCTGACGTACACCTTC. It specifies CASSLAEGLTYTF.

This clonotype was counted between two and nine times. The chain recombines TRBV9 with TRBJ2-2; D could derive from TRBD1 or TRBD2 (5 bases each). Germline V lookup: CDR1 SGDLS, CDR2 YYNGEE. V was trimmed by 0 bases and J by 7 bases, leaving 10 bases between them. The CDR3 sequence is 14 residues long. CDR3 amino acids: CASSVVGAGGELFF. CDR3 nucleotide sequence: TGTGCCAGCAGCGTAGTCGGGGCCGGCGGGGAGCTGTTTTTT.

The table lists this clonotype with many counts. The chain links TRBV14 to TRBJ2-5; perhaps TRBD1 as D (6 bases). The germline V and J ends were trimmed by 1 base and 5 bases, with 14 bases remaining between them. The CDR3 loop spans 15 amino acids. The germline CDR1 and CDR2 sequences are SGHDN and FVKESK. The CDR3 spells CASSQARGRWETQYF. Written as DNA, the CDR3 is TGTGCCAGCAGCCAAGCCAGGGGAAGGTGGGAGACCCAGTACTTC.

This clonotype appeared a few times. The genes are TRBV4-1 and TRBJ2-2, with TRBD2 as a possible D gene (7 bases). The CDR3 runs to 14 residues. CDR1 is MGHRA and CDR2 is YSYEKL in the germline V gene. The V and J ends lost 1 base and 8 bases respectively, with 11 bases between them. CDR3 bases: TGCGCCAGCAGCCAAGTAGGGGGGGGAGGGGAGCTGTTTTTT. It is translated as CASSQVGGGGELFF.

This clonotype appeared a few times. The J gene is TRBJ1-5, the V gene TRBV27, with D unclear. Germline CDR1 MNHEY, CDR2 SMNVEV (reference sequence). V was shortened by 0 bases and J by 9 bases, with 12 bases between the two germline ends. The CDR3 is made up of 14 amino acids. CDR3 sequence: CASSLSGRVLPQHF. As DNA, the CDR3 is TGTGCCAGCAGTTTATCGGGGAGGGTCCTGCCCCAGCATTTT.

This clonotype was recorded at least ten times. This rearrangement joins TRBV5-6 to TRBJ1-2; 7 bases map to TRBD1. This CDR3 has 12 residues. Trimming removed 3 bases from V and 8 bases from J; junction bases left unmatched: 4. Germline V CDR1 and CDR2: SGHDT, YYEEEE. This chain's CDR3 is CASSYRGMGYTF. DNA of the CDR3: TGTGCCAGCAGCTACAGGGGTATGGGCTACACCTTC.

Ten or more counts support this clonotype. This chain joins TRBV5-6 and TRBJ1-2, with D possibly TRBD1 on 5 matching bases. Looked up from germline, CDR1 is SGHDT and CDR2 is YYEEEE. The CDR3 runs 13 residues. The V end was cut by 0 bases, the J end by 12 bases, with 15 bases between. The CDR3 loop is CASSLAAGKGHTF. CDR3 DNA sequence: TGTGCCAGCAGCTTGGCCGCCGGTAAGGGACACACCTTC.

This clonotype was detected only a few times. The V and J genes are TRBV5-6 and TRBJ2-2; no clear D gene. V was pared by 2 bases and J by 6 bases, with 11 bases between. Germline V gene sequence: CDR1 SGHDT, CDR2 YYEEEE. The CDR3 has 14 amino acids. The CDR3 sequence is CASSFRRFAGELFF. The CDR3, as DNA: TGTGCCAGCAGCTTTCGAAGGTTTGCCGGGGAGCTGTTTTTT.

This clonotype was observed a handful of times. CDR3 residues: CASNPSSYNEQFF. DNA for the CDR3: TGTGCCAGCAATCCTAGCTCCTACAATGAGCAGTTCTTC. V is TRBV6-8 and J is TRBJ2-1; no firm D call. The CDR3 sequence is 13 residues long. V was cut by 7 bases and J by 0 bases, with 7 bases left in between. Germline values: CDR1 MNHGY, CDR2 SAAAGT.

The sample holds many counts of this clonotype. This rearrangement joins TRBV19 to TRBJ2-1, with TRBD1 as a possible D gene (6 bases). CDR1 and CDR2 (germline): LNHDA, SQIVND (reference sequence). Trimming took off 6 bases at V and 4 bases at J, with 13 bases between the two ends. The CDR3 has 14 amino acids. The CDR3 sequence: CASRKGERYNEQFF. CDR3 nucleotides: TGTGCCAGTAGGAAGGGGGAGAGGTACAATGAGCAGTTCTTC. The variable domain in full, completed from reference TRBV19 and TRBJ2-1, reads DGGITQSPKYLFRKEGQNVTLSCEQNLNHDAMYWYRQDPGQGLRLIYYSQIVNDFQKGDIAEGYSVSREKKESFPLTVTSAQKNPTAFYLCASRKGERYNEQFFGPGTRLTVL.

This clonotype was counted at least ten times. V gene TRBV11-2 combines with J gene TRBJ1-2; no clear D. Germline assignment: CDR1 SGHAT and CDR2 FQNNGV. Trimming cost V 2 bases and J 1 base, with 8 bases left between them. This CDR3 is built from 14 residues. The CDR3, as DNA: TGTGCCAGCAGCTTAAAAGCATTTAACTATGGCTACACCTTC. It translates to CASSLKAFNYGYTF.

This clonotype was counted only a few times. The V and J genes are TRBV10-3 and TRBJ2-7; 9 bases map to TRBD1. CDR3 length: 14 residues. J lost 5 bases, V lost 6 bases, and 8 bases had no gene match. The germline gives CDR1 ENHRY, CDR2 SYGVKD. The CDR3 reads CAIRSGTGYHEQYF. The CDR3 DNA is TGTGCCATCAGGTCCGGGACAGGGTACCACGAGCAGTACTTC.

The chain uses TRBV27 and TRBJ2-7; D perhaps matches TRBD2 (6 bases). Germline loops: CDR1 MNHEY, CDR2 SMNVEV (reference sequence). V was cut by 6 bases and J by 5 bases, with 14 bases left in between. The CDR3 runs to 13 residues. This CDR3 is CASSDGGWDEQYF. The DNA for the CDR3 is TGTGCCAGCAGCGATGGAGGGTGGGACGAGCAGTACTTC.

About this clonotype: Being one base from a much bigger clone, this may be a read error. This rearrangement joins TRBV11-3 to TRBJ2-7; 12 positions match TRBD2. This CDR3 has 14 residues. CDR1 is SGHNT and CDR2 is YENEEA in the germline V gene. CDR3 residues: CVSSRTSGVIEQYF. In DNA, the CDR3 is TGTGTCAGCAGCAGGACTAGCGGGGTGATCGAGCAGTACTTC.

This clonotype has more than one count but fewer than ten. The chain uses TRBV29-1 and TRBJ2-3; 7 positions match TRBD1. J gave up 2 bases and V 0 bases, and 5 bases lay outside the gene matches. The CDR3 covers 15 residues. The germline V gene has CDR1 SQVTM and CDR2 ANQGSEA. CDR3 coding DNA: TGCAGCGTTGAAGACCCGGACAGGCCCACAGATACGCAGTATTTT. Encoded protein: CSVEDPDRPTDTQYF.

This clonotype was recorded at least ten times. The V call is TRBV20-1, the J call TRBJ2-3, with D perhaps matching TRBD1 (6 bases). The V end lost 5 bases, the J end lost 4 bases, and 19 bases lay between the germline ends. The CDR3 has 15 amino acids. CDR1 and CDR2 (germline): DFQATT, SNEGSKA (reference sequence). The CDR3 region has the DNA TGCAGTGCTGAGGGGGACCTCTCCTTGCCAGATACGCAGTATTTT. It specifies CSAEGDLSLPDTQYF.

This clonotype was observed many times. The chain couples TRBV7-2 to TRBJ1-2, with D possibly matching TRBD1 (5 bases). The CDR3 loop spans 12 amino acids. CDR1 and CDR2 from the germline V gene are SGHTA and FQGNSA. Trimming left V 5 bases short and J 14 bases short, with 18 bases between. The CDR3 here is CASSPKTGTGTF. As DNA, the CDR3 is TGTGCCAGCAGCCCAAAGACCGGGACGGGAACCTTC.

This clonotype came up many times. This chain connects TRBV14 to TRBJ2-5, with 8 bases identical to TRBD1. J was trimmed by 4 bases and V by 4 bases; bases with no gene match: 8. Germline CDR1 reads SGHDN; CDR2 reads FVKESK. The CDR3 extends over 15 amino acids. Here the CDR3 DNA reads TGTGCCAGCAGCCTAACGGGACAGGAGGGAGAGACCCAGTACTTC. Translated: CASSLTGQEGETQYF.

In this sample, this clonotype turned up many times. The J gene is TRBJ2-1, the V gene TRBV7-8; 7 nucleotides agree with TRBD1. Germline trimming cut 1 base from V and 7 bases from J; bases unmatched to any gene: 10. Germline lookup yields CDR1 SGHVS and CDR2 FQNEAQ. This CDR3 contains 16 residues. In DNA, the CDR3 is TGTGCCAGCAGCTTAGGAGGTAGGGGGCAATGGAATGAGCAGTTCTTC. This gives the protein CASSLGGRGQWNEQFF.